Presented here are 9 T cell receptor beta chains from one specimen sequenced in a study of blood T cell repertoires in COVID-19. Clones were sequenced by immunoSEQ multiplex PCR, and TCRdb holds only the in-frame ones, with some missing. The table lists about 140,000 clones, roughly 83% of them singletons. Source material: PBMCs or T cells enriched from blood (not recorded which). The receptors here all came from a man in his forties with acute COVID-19.

The gene calls are TRBV6-5 and TRBJ2-1, with D perhaps TRBD2 (5 bases). Germline CDR1 MNHEY, CDR2 SVGAGI. The CDR3 has 15 residues. V lost 5 bases, J lost 0 bases, and 11 bases lay in between. The CDR3 DNA follows: TGTGCCAGCAGTCCAGCGGAGTACTCCTACAATGAGCAGTTCTTC. The encoded protein is CASSPAEYSYNEQFF.

The J gene is TRBJ1-1, the V gene TRBV7-6; no reliable D call. Trimming cost V 8 bases and J 0 bases, with 10 bases left between them. Germline CDR1 is SGHVS and CDR2 is FNYEAQ. The CDR3 covers 13 residues. The CDR3 sequence is CASGWGVNTEAFF. The CDR3 nucleotides are TGTGCCAGCGGATGGGGAGTGAACACTGAAGCTTTCTTT.

This CDR3 is CASSQDLTRVLGYTF. The CDR3 DNA sequence: TGCGCCAGCAGCCAAGATTTGACGAGGGTCCTGGGCTACACCTTC. V and J are TRBV4-3 and TRBJ1-2, with D unresolved. This CDR3 contains 15 residues. Germline CDR1 reads LGHNA; CDR2 reads YSLEER. V lost 0 bases to trimming and J lost 8 bases, with 16 bases between them.

The J gene is TRBJ1-4, the V gene TRBV2, with 8 bases identical to TRBD1. With 6 bases clipped from V and 3 bases from J, the junction kept 3 bases outside the gene matches. The CDR3 is 14 residues long. Per germline, CDR1 SNHLY and CDR2 FYNNEI. This CDR3 reads CASSLQGANEKLFF. CDR3 DNA sequence: TGTGCCAGCAGCTTACAGGGGGCTAATGAAAAACTGTTTTTT.

The chain is built from TRBV4-1 and TRBJ1-6, with D hard to call. The ends were cut back, 2 bases at V and 0 bases at J, with 11 bases in the middle. The CDR3 totals 17 residues. Germline V CDR1 and CDR2: MGHRA, YSYEKL. CDR3 sequence: CASSQISVISYNSPLHF. Here the CDR3 DNA reads TGCGCCAGCAGCCAAATCAGCGTGATCTCCTATAATTCACCCCTCCACTTT.

The chain recombines TRBV12-3 or TRBV12-4 with TRBJ2-5; the D is unclear. The CDR3 contains 13 residues. Between the trimmed V and J ends, which lost 2 bases and 4 bases, there was a span of 8 bases. Here the CDR3 reads CASSLMAGETQYF. The CDR3 region has the DNA TGTGCCAGCAGTTTAATGGCTGGAGAGACCCAGTACTTC.

This chain joins TRBV4-2 and TRBJ2-3; the match to TRBD2 covers 13 bases. The CDR3 length is 19 residues. The germline gives CDR1 LGHNA, CDR2 YNFKEQ. After removal of 1 base from V and 3 bases from J, the junction contained 10 bases not matched to a gene. The CDR3 sequence is CASSQVVFGLAGVTDTQYF. DNA of the CDR3: TGTGCCAGCAGCCAAGTCGTGTTCGGACTAGCGGGGGTTACAGATACGCAGTATTTT.

In its sample, this clone was seen once. The chain links TRBV6-5 to TRBJ1-1; 8 bases match TRBD1. The CDR3 is made up of 16 amino acids. Trimming took 0 bases from V and 0 from J; bases not matched to a gene: 3. The germline gives CDR1 MNHEY, CDR2 SVGAGI. In DNA form, the CDR3 reads TGTGCCAGCAGTTACTCGATGGGACAGGTGAACACTGAAGCTTTCTTT. Protein product: CASSYSMGQVNTEAFF.

The V and J genes are TRBV7-9 and TRBJ1-3; TRBD1 matches at 8 bases. Unmatched junction bases numbered 3, after V lost 6 bases and J lost 2 bases. In germline, CDR1 is SEHNR, CDR2 FQNEAQ (reference sequence). The CDR3 consists of 14 residues. CDR3 protein: CASRSDRAGNTIYF. In DNA, the CDR3 is TGTGCCAGCAGATCGGACAGGGCTGGAAACACCATATATTTT.